These 27 T cell receptor beta chains were sequenced from one sample in a study of patients and donors after allogeneic stem cell transplantation. TCRdb passed the RT-PCR reads through MiXCR, listing each CDR3 protein once. The repertoire holds roughly 230,000 distinct CDR3 sequences, with roughly 13% as singletons. Material for sequencing was blood, either unsorted or a sorted T cell fraction (not recorded which). The origin of the receptors is a human donor who was either an allogeneic HSCT recipient or a stem cell or donor lymphocyte infusion donor (not recorded which). It is not recorded whose cells these are; they may come from a transplant donor.

The V and J genes are TRBV12-3 or TRBV12-4 and TRBJ2-7; D is possibly TRBD1 (5 bases). CDR3 length: 14 amino acids. Deletions cut 3 bases from V and 2 bases from J, with 11 bases between. The CDR3 is CASSFGASPYEQYF. Written as DNA, the CDR3 is TGTGCCAGCAGTTTTGGGGCCAGTCCCTACGAGCAGTACTTC.

This clonotype was seen ten or more times. V is TRBV21-1 and J is TRBJ2-7; the table gives TRBD1 as D, unverified against the DNA. TRBV21-1 is flagged as a pseudogene. The CDR3 totals 15 residues. This CDR3 is CASSKVSRGWYEQYF. The CDR3 DNA follows: TGTGCCAGCAGCAAAGTATCCAGGGGGTGGTACGAGCAGTACTTC.

The chain uses TRBV2 and TRBJ1-6; 10 bases agree with TRBD1. This CDR3 has 14 amino acids. CDR1 SNHLY and CDR2 FYNNEI come from the germline V gene. Losses at the gene ends were 6 bases for V and 10 bases for J; bases not matched to a gene: 6. The CDR3 DNA follows: TGTGCCAGCAGGGGGGACAGGGGTGAATCACCCCTCCACTTT. Its protein product is CASRGDRGESPLHF.

The chain recombines TRBV27 with TRBJ2-1; D ambiguous. This CDR3 contains 15 residues. Between the trimmed V and J ends, which lost 5 bases and 6 bases, there was a span of 17 bases. CDR1 MNHEY and CDR2 SMNVEV come from the germline V gene (reference sequence). The CDR3 sequence: CASSTTSGVRNEQFF. DNA for the CDR3: TGTGCCAGCAGTACAACGTCTGGGGTACGCAATGAGCAGTTCTTC.

This chain connects TRBV7-6 to TRBJ1-6, with TRBD1 identical over 9 bases. CDR3 length: 16 amino acids. J gave up 7 bases and V 1 base, and 5 bases lay outside the gene matches. Germline CDR1 SGHVS, CDR2 FNYEAQ. In nucleotides, the CDR3 is TGTGCCAGCAGCTTAGATGGGACAGGGTCAAATTCACCCCTCCACTTT. It codes for CASSLDGTGSNSPLHF.

This clonotype was recorded at least ten times. The V gene is TRBV3-1, the J gene TRBJ2-2, with no clear D. Germline CDR1 is LGHDT and CDR2 is YNNKEL (reference sequence). The CDR3 contains 16 residues. Trimming stripped 4 bases from V and 3 bases from J, with 15 bases between. As DNA, the CDR3 is TGTGCCAGCAGCCCCGTGGGCGGAGAAGACACCGGGGAGCTGTTTTTT. Amino acid sequence: CASSPVGGEDTGELFF.

The rearrangement uses TRBV19 and TRBJ2-6, with 8 bases fitting TRBD1. CDR3 size: 16 residues. Unmatched junction bases numbered 10, after V lost 8 bases and J lost 4 bases. Germline CDR1 and CDR2: LNHDA and SQIVND (reference sequence). For the CDR3, the DNA is TGTGCCAGTGGTCAAACCGACAGGGGAGGGGCCAACGTCCTGACTTTC. Translation: CASGQTDRGGANVLTF.

This clonotype was counted at least ten times. The chain couples TRBV5-1 to TRBJ2-1; 8 bases are shared with TRBD1. CDR1 is SGHRS and CDR2 is YFSETQ in the germline V gene. CDR3 length equals 14 residues. Losses at the gene ends were 3 bases for V and 7 bases for J; bases not matched to a gene: 6. This chain's CDR3 is CASSSQGAPNEQFF. CDR3 coding DNA: TGCGCCAGCAGCTCGCAGGGGGCGCCGAATGAGCAGTTCTTC.

This clonotype has just a few counts. The chain carries TRBV5-1 and TRBJ2-2; the D gene is possibly TRBD2 (6 bases). Germline V gives CDR1 SGHRS, CDR2 YFSETQ. The CDR3 contains 13 residues. V gave up 7 bases and J gave up 5 bases, with 12 bases separating them. CDR3 in DNA: TGCGCCAGCCAATTCGGGGGTACCGGGGAGCTGTTTTTT. It yields the protein CASQFGGTGELFF. Full variable domain (rest looked up from reference TRBV5-1 and TRBJ2-2): KAGVTQTPRYLIKTRGQQVTLSCSPISGHRSVSWYQQTPGQGLQFLFEYFSETQRNKGNFPGRFSGRQFSNSRSEMNVSTLELGDSALYLCASQFGGTGELFFGEGSRLTVL.

The CDR3 here is CASSDGTGLGEQYF. The CDR3 DNA follows: TGTGCCAGCAGTGATGGGACAGGGCTTGGCGAGCAGTACTTC. The V call is TRBV2, the J call TRBJ2-7; 9 nucleotides match TRBD1. This CDR3 region has 14 residues. The V and J ends lost 3 bases and 6 bases, in that order; junction bases with no gene match: 6. Germline assignment: CDR1 SNHLY and CDR2 FYNNEI.

J is TRBJ2-2 and V is TRBV7-2; 7 nucleotides match TRBD1. This CDR3 spans 16 amino acids. V gave up 3 bases and J gave up 2 bases; unmatched junction bases: 6. CDR1 and CDR2 (germline): SGHTA, FQGNSA. The CDR3 reads CASSLGYRGNTGELFF. CDR3 nucleotides: TGTGCCAGCAGCTTGGGGTACAGGGGAAACACCGGGGAGCTGTTTTTT.

The chain joins TRBV6-2 or TRBV6-3 to TRBJ1-5; D might be TRBD1 (5 bases). Trimming stripped 4 bases from V and 6 bases from J, with 10 bases between. Germline V gene lookup returns CDR1 MNHEY and CDR2 SVGEGT. The CDR3 contains 13 residues. The CDR3 sequence: CASSLGQGQPQHF. CDR3 coding DNA: TGTGCCAGCAGTTTAGGGCAGGGTCAGCCCCAGCATTTT.

The chain combines TRBV10-3 with TRBJ1-5; D call uncertain. The ends were cut back, 3 bases at V and 3 bases at J, with 9 bases in the middle. In germline, CDR1 is ENHRY, CDR2 SYGVKD. The CDR3 spans 14 residues. CDR3 region: CAISDPRNNQPQHF. The CDR3 DNA follows: TGTGCCATCAGTGATCCGCGGAACAATCAGCCCCAGCATTTT.

This clonotype has a handful of counts. The chain links TRBV2 to TRBJ1-1; possible D gene TRBD1, 5 bases. This CDR3 spans 14 amino acids. CDR1 and CDR2 from the germline V gene are SNHLY and FYNNEI. Trimming removed 11 bases from V and 4 bases from J, with 20 bases in between. The CDR3: CAGSSGGTGTEAFF. Written as DNA, the CDR3 is TGTGCCGGATCCTCGGGAGGGACGGGCACTGAAGCTTTCTTT.

This clonotype appeared many times. V usage is TRBV13 and J usage is TRBJ2-3, with 7 nucleotides matching TRBD1. The length of the CDR3 is 16 residues. Germline assignment: CDR1 PRHDT and CDR2 FYEKMQ (reference sequence). After removal of 1 base from V and 4 bases from J, the junction contained 8 bases not matched to a gene. This CDR3 reads CASSLVARGISDTQYF. CDR3 nucleotides: TGTGCCAGCAGCTTAGTCGCCAGGGGGATTTCAGATACGCAGTATTTT. Based on the CDR3 plus reference TRBV13 and TRBJ2-3, the full variable domain is AAGVIQSPRHLIKEKRETATLKCYPIPRHDTVYWYQQGPGQDPQFLISFYEKMQSDKGSIPDRFSAQQFSDYHSELNMSSLELGDSALYFCASSLVARGISDTQYFGPGTRLTVL.

The chain has TRBV7-2 and TRBJ2-5; no firm D call. V was trimmed by 2 bases and J by 3 bases, leaving 13 bases between them. CDR3 length equals 15 residues. The germline gives CDR1 SGHTA, CDR2 FQGNSA. DNA for the CDR3: TGTGCCAGCAGCTTAAGTGGGAAGGGTAAAGAGACCCAGTACTTC. As protein: CASSLSGKGKETQYF. Based on the CDR3 plus reference TRBV7-2 and TRBJ2-5, the full variable domain is GAGVSQSPSNKVTEKGKDVELRCDPISGHTALYWYRQSLGQGLEFLIYFQGNSAPDKSGLPSDRFSAERTGGSVSTLTIQRTQQEDSAVYLCASSLSGKGKETQYFGPGTRLLVL.

This clonotype was recorded at least ten times. The chain combines TRBV6-2 or TRBV6-3 with TRBJ1-1; D is unresolved. The V and J ends lost 2 bases and 2 bases respectively, with 9 bases between them. The germline V gene encodes CDR1 MNHEY and CDR2 SVGEGT. The CDR3 consists of 14 residues. The chain's CDR3 is CASSYGLENTEAFF. CDR3 DNA: TGTGCCAGCAGTTACGGGCTCGAAAACACTGAAGCTTTCTTT.

Only a few counts were recorded for this clonotype. The chain recombines TRBV5-6 with TRBJ1-1; 7 bases are shared with TRBD1. V trimming: 2 bases; J trimming: 3 bases; junction bases outside the gene matches: 4. Germline values: CDR1 SGHDT, CDR2 YYEEEE. The CDR3 is made up of 14 amino acids. CDR3 region: CASSFDRADTEAFF. For the CDR3, the DNA is TGTGCCAGCAGCTTCGACAGGGCGGACACTGAAGCTTTCTTT.

The chain uses TRBV7-9 and TRBJ1-3; D unresolved. The CDR3 has 16 amino acids. Germline loops: CDR1 SEHNR, CDR2 FQNEAQ (reference sequence). The V gene lost 5 bases and the J gene lost 4 bases, with 18 bases spanning the gap. The DNA for the CDR3 is TGTGCCAGCAGCCCACCTGGACGGGTCAACGGAAACACCATATATTTT. It translates to CASSPPGRVNGNTIYF.

This clonotype was recorded a few times. This chain uses TRBV18 with TRBJ2-1, with 7 bases that match TRBD1. The CDR3 contains 14 residues. The junction had 5 bases not matched to a gene; V was cut back by 8 bases and J by 1 base. CDR1 and CDR2 (germline): KGHSH, LQKENI. The CDR3 nucleotides read TGTGCCAGCGCACGACAGGGATCCTACAATGAGCAGTTCTTC. Translated: CASARQGSYNEQFF.

The V and J genes are TRBV11-3 and TRBJ1-2; D is uncertain. Germline V gives CDR1 SGHNT, CDR2 YENEEA. This CDR3 comprises 15 residues. The ends were cut back, 5 bases at V and 0 bases at J, with 13 bases in the middle. The CDR3 bases are TGTGCCAGCAGCCCACGGACGGAAGCTAACTATGGCTACACCTTC. This encodes CASSPRTEANYGYTF.

The genes are TRBV4-1 and TRBJ1-2; no clear D. CDR1 is MGHRA, CDR2 YSYEKL, per germline. V lost 4 bases to trimming and J lost 7 bases, with 10 bases between them. The CDR3 consists of 12 residues. DNA of the CDR3: TGCGCCAGCAGCCCGGCACTGGGTGGCTACACCTTC. This gives the protein CASSPALGGYTF.

This clonotype was observed a handful of times. This chain joins TRBV5-6 and TRBJ2-1, with a tentative D call TRBD2 (6 bases). The CDR3 totals 14 residues. V was shortened by 0 bases and J by 9 bases, with 13 bases between the two germline ends. Germline V gene sequence: CDR1 SGHDT, CDR2 YYEEEE. The CDR3 protein is CASSLVWGVSEQFF. In DNA, the CDR3 is TGTGCCAGCAGCTTGGTTTGGGGGGTCTCTGAGCAGTTCTTC. The variable domain in full, with the rest retrieved from reference TRBV5-6 and TRBJ2-1, is DAGVTQSPTHLIKTRGQQVTLRCSPKSGHDTVSWYQQALGQGPQFIFQYYEEEERQRGNFPDRFSGHQFPNYSSELNVNALLLGDSALYLCASSLVWGVSEQFFGPGTRLTVL.

There are many counts of this clonotype. This chain links TRBV5-1 with TRBJ1-1; tentative D call: TRBD1 (5 bases). The CDR3 runs to 15 residues. Trimming took off 4 bases at V and 4 bases at J, with 17 bases between the two ends. Germline loops: CDR1 SGHRS, CDR2 YFSETQ. The CDR3 spells CASSPGPPSGTEAFF. CDR3 DNA: TGCGCCAGCAGCCCGGGACCCCCCTCGGGCACTGAAGCTTTCTTT.

This clonotype came up a few times. This chain connects TRBV14 to TRBJ1-2; 11 bases are shared with TRBD1. With 2 bases clipped from V and 5 bases from J, the junction kept 4 bases outside the gene matches. Germline CDR1 is SGHDN and CDR2 is FVKESK. This CDR3 has 15 amino acids. The CDR3 DNA reads as TGTGCCAGCAGCCAACGTGGACAGGGGGCATATGGCTACACCTTC. Protein product: CASSQRGQGAYGYTF.

In this sample, this clonotype turned up many times. The chain combines TRBV10-3 with TRBJ2-7, with 8 bases matching TRBD1. The CDR3 runs 14 residues. The junction had 7 bases not matched to a gene; V was cut back by 7 bases and J by 2 bases. The V gene's germline CDR1 is ENHRY and CDR2 SYGVKD. DNA for the CDR3: TGTGCCATCACCCCCGGACAGGGAACCTACGAGCAGTACTTC. Amino acid sequence: CAITPGQGTYEQYF.

Many counts were recorded for this clonotype. The rearrangement uses TRBV10-3 and TRBJ1-1, with D uncertain. Germline V gene lookup returns CDR1 ENHRY and CDR2 SYGVKD. V was trimmed by 2 bases and J by 6 bases, leaving 13 bases between them. The CDR3 covers 14 residues. This chain's CDR3 is CAISEGPTAAEAFF. CDR3 DNA sequence: TGTGCCATCAGTGAGGGCCCCACGGCGGCTGAAGCTTTCTTT.